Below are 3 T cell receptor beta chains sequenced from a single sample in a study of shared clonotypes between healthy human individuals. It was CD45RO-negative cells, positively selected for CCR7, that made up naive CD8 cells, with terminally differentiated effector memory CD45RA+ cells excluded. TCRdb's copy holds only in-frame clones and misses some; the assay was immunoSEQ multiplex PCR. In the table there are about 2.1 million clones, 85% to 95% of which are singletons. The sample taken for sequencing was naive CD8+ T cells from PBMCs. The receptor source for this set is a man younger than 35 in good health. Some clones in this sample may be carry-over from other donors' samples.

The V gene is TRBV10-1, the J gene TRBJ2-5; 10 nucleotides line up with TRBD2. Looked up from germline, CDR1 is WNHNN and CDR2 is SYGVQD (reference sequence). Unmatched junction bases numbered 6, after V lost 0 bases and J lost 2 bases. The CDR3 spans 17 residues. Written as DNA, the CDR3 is TGCGCCAGCAGTGAGTCCAAGATAGCGGGGGGACAAGAGACCCAGTACTTC. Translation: CASSESKIAGGQETQYF.

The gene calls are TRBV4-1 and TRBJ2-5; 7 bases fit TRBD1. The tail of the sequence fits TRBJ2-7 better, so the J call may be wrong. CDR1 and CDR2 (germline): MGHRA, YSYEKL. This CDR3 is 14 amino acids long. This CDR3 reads CASSAHRGSYEQYF. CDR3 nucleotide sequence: TGCGCCAGCAGCGCACACAGGGGCTCCTACGAGCAGTACTTC.

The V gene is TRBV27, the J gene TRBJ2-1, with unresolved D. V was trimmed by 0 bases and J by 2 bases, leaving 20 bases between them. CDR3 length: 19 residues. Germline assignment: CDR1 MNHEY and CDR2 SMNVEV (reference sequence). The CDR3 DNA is TGTGCCAGCAGTTTATCGCCCTCTAGGACCTCCTACCCCTACAATGAGCAGTTCTTC. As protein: CASSLSPSRTSYPYNEQFF.